This TCR beta chain is drawn from a study of graft-versus-host responses after intestinal transplantation. CFSE-labeled responder cells (200,000) were plated with 200,000 irradiated, violet-dye-labeled stimulator cells. Using immunoSEQ multiplex PCR, the repertoire was profiled, and TCRdb retains in-frame clones only, with some absent. The sample records about 6,900 clones, approximately 25% being singletons. Trimming stripped 3 bases from V and 5 bases from J, with 18 bases between. CDR1 is SGDLS, CDR2 YYNGEE, per germline. This CDR3 contains 16 residues. The receptor comes from a human patient who was an organ donor for intestinal transplantation. The source was alloreactive CD8+ T cells from a mixed lymphocyte reaction culture, collected before transplantation. Subset indicated: CFSE-low proliferating T cells sorted from approximately six-day pre-transplant mixed lymphocyte reaction (GvH or HvG direction). This sequence joins TRBV9 and TRBJ2-1; possibly TRBD2 for D (7 bases). CDR3 region: CASSGSNGGGDNEQFF. In DNA, the CDR3 is TGTGCCAGCAGCGGCAGTAACGGAGGGGGGGACAATGAGCAGTTCTTC.